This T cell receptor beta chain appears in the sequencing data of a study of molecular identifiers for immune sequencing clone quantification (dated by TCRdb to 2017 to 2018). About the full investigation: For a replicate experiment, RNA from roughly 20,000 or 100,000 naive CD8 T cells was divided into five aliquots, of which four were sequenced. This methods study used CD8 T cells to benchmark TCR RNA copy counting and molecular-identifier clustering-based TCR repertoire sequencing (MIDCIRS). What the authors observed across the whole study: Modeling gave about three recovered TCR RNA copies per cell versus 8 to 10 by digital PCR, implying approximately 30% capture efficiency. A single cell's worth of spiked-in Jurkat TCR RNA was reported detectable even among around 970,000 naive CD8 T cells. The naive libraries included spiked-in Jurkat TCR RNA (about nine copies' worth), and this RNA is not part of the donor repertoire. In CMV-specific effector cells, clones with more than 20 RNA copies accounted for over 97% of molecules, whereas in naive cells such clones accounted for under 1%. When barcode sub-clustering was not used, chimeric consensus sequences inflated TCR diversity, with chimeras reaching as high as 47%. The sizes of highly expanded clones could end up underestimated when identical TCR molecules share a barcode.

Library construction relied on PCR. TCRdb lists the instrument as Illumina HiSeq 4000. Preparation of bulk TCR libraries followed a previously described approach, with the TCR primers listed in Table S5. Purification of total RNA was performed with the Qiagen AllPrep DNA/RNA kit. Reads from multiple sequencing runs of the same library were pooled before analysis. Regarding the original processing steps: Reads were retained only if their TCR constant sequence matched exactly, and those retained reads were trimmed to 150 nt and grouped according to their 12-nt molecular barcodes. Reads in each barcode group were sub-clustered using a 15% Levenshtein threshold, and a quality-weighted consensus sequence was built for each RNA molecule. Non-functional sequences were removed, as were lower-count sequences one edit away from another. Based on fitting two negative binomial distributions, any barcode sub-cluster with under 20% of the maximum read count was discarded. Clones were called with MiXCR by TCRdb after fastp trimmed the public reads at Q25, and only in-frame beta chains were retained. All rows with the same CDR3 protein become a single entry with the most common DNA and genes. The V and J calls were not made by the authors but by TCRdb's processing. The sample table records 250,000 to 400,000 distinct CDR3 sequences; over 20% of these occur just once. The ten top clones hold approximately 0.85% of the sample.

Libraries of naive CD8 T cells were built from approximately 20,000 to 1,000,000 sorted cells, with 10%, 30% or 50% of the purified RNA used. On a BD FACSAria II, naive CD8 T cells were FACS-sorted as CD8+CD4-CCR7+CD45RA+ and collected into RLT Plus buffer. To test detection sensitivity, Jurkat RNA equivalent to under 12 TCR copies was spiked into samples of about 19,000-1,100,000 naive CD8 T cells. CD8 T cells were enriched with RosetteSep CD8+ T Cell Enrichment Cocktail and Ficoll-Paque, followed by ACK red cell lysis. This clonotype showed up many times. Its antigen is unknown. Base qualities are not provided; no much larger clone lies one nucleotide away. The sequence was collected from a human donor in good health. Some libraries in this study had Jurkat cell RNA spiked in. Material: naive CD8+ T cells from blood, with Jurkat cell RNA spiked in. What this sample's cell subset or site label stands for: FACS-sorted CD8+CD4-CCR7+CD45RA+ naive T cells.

In nucleotide form, the sequence is TGTGCCACCAGTGAACGGTCCGGGGAGCTGTTTTTT. Translation gives CATSERSGELFF. The receptor chain draws on TRBV24-1 and TRBJ2-2, with the D gene not confidently named. For CDR1 and CDR2, the germline V gene lists KGHDR and SFDVKD. Reading from cysteine to phenylalanine, the CDR3 counts 12 amino acids. The kept DNA is CDR3 alone, 36 bases in frame from the first base. V is cut by 4 bases and J by 6 bases, and the space between the germline ends is 5 bases.